This T cell receptor (beta chain) stems from a study of blood T cells in healthy people across ages (dated by TCRdb to between 2014 and 2016). Study-level background: In model experiments, template switching captured about one uniquely barcoded TCR beta cDNA molecule for every two T cells. Using deep sequencing normalized with unique cDNA molecular identifiers, the study measured how TCR beta repertoire diversity changes with age. The donors were divided into four age groups: young (average approximately 17 years), middle-aged (under 40), aged (about 61) and long-lived (more than 75). To avoid experimental bias, donors of different ages were randomly spread across the sequencing lanes. Two additional independent replicas of 1 million unique cDNA reads from the same blood draw were analyzed for two donors (one aged 18 to 30 and one aged 80 or older).

The 35 to 40 donors, aged about 6 to 95 years, were systemically healthy Caucasian individuals from Russia. Approximately 9.3 milliliters of peripheral blood were collected from each donor into EDTA-treated Vacutainer tubes. PBMCs were isolated by Ficoll-Paque density-gradient centrifugation, with at least 6.5 million obtained per sample. Total RNA, at least 6 micrograms per sample, was extracted from PBMCs with Trizol reagent. For every donor, flow cytometry on a PBMC aliquot measured the percentage of naive CD45RAhigh/CD27high T cells. The paper's findings and limits, for the study overall: The long-lived group showed more naive CD4+ T cells, fewer expanded clones and increased TCR diversity than the aged group, suggesting age selection. Since profiling was done on bulk unsorted PBMCs, naive and antigen-experienced compartments could not be conclusively compared. Estimates of total diversity from one million sequenced T cells were regarded as lower bounds and underestimates. Observed TCR beta diversity per million T cells fell roughly linearly with age, and a significant reduction was already apparent by age about 36. There was a strong correlation between observed TCR beta diversity and the percentage of naive T cells measured by flow cytometry. Because donor CMV infection status was unknown, age-related changes in expanded clonotypes were potentially confounded.

The library was prepared using 5' RACE. TCRdb records Illumina HiSeq 2500 as the sequencer. The second PCR ran for about 6 to 12 cycles and used a J-beta primer mix along with a sample-barcoded 5' primer. A unique molecular identifier was introduced onto each TCR beta cDNA molecule by a template-switch 5' adaptor carrying 12 random nucleotides. At least 3 million CDR3-containing paired-end reads were obtained from each sample. First-strand cDNA synthesis was performed from all RNA using the Mint cDNA synthesis kit, with priming by a TRBC-specific oligonucleotide. Following uracil-DNA glycosylase treatment, a first 18-cycle PCR with universal primers M1SS and BC2_uni_R was performed on all cDNA. In the original analysis: Normalization of each sample was performed by random selection of 1 million high-quality reads, each carrying a distinct molecular identifier. Instead of being binned into consensus sequences, reads that shared molecular identifiers were thrown out. MiTCR, run with a Q25 quality threshold and the strictest error-elimination algorithm, handled CDR3 identification, clonotype clustering and error correction. A nonparametric unseen species model with Euler transformation was used to estimate lower-bound total TCR beta diversity. Clones were called with MiXCR by TCRdb after fastp trimmed the public reads at Q25, and only in-frame beta chains were retained. Each record represents a unique CDR3 protein, reported with the most common genes and DNA among its rows. The V and J calls were not made by the authors but by TCRdb's processing. This sample has around 1.5 million distinct CDR3 sequences in its table, and about 32% of those were observed once. The top ten clonotypes cover over 9% of the sample.

The germline V gene yields SNHLY for CDR1 and FYNNEI for CDR2. Cut back by 4 bases and 8 bases, the V and J ends lie 11 bases apart. There are 12 amino acids in the CDR3, from cysteine to phenylalanine inclusive. Only the CDR3 DNA stays, 36 bases, in frame from base 1. This clonotype was seen only a few times. Its antigen is not yet known. No base quality information exists; no much larger clone differs at one position. The source is a woman aged 25 to 45 in good health. The sample comprised blood. The chain uses TRBV2 and TRBJ1-1; the D gene cannot be resolved reliably. The CDR3 is CASSVLAEEAFF. The nucleotide sequence is given as TGTGCCAGCAGTGTCCTGGCGGAAGAAGCTTTCTTT.